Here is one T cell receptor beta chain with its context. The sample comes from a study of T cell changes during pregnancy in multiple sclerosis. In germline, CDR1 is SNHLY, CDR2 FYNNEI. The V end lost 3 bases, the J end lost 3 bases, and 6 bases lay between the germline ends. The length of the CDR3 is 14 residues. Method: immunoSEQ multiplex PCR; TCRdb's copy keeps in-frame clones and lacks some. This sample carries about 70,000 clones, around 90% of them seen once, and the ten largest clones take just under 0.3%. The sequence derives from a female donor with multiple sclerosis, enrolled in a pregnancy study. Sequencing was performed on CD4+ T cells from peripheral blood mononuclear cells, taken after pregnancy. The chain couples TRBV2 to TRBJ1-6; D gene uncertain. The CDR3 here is CASSENNYNSPLHF. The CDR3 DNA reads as TGTGCCAGCAGTGAGAACAACTATAATTCACCCCTCCACTTT.